This TCR beta chain was recovered during a study of cytomegalovirus exposure and HLA in healthy donors. Concerning this clone itself: What it binds is not known.

PCR involved 60 Vbeta and 13 Jbeta primers. Method: immunoSEQ multiplex PCR; TCRdb's copy keeps in-frame clones and lacks some. The data contain approximately 150,000 clones, 80% of them singletons. Whole-study results and caveats: The authors assumed roughly uniform sequencing depth across donors for presence/absence analyses.

Sequenced input: PBMCs. The sequence derives from a woman in her 50s in good health and CMV-seronegative.

The CDR3 DNA sequence: TGCGCCAGCAGCCCGAACAGTGGAGGTTCGGAGACCCAGTACTTC. This translates into CASSPNSGGSETQYF. The rearrangement links TRBV4-1 to TRBJ2-5; D may be TRBD2 (5 bases). The germline CDR1 and CDR2 sequences are MGHRA and YSYEKL. The CDR3 covers 15 residues. With 4 bases removed from V and 5 bases from J, the gap between germline ends came to 17 bases.